This T cell receptor beta chain was identified during a study of blood T cell repertoires in COVID-19. In the study overall: The United States, Italy and Spain were the sources of the acute and convalescent COVID-19 samples.

This CDR3 has 13 residues. The germline V gene encodes CDR1 MNHEY and CDR2 SVGAGI. V lost 4 bases to trimming and J lost 0 bases, with 6 bases between them. Recruited during active infection, patients (from Seattle) were subsequently followed longitudinally. Some clones are missing from TCRdb's copy, which holds only in-frame ones; the method was immunoSEQ multiplex PCR. The profile shows a few hundred thousand clones, roughly 90% of them singletons. The sequence was obtained from a young woman with COVID-19, enrolled during active disease. The sequenced sample consisted of peripheral blood. This chain links TRBV6-5 with TRBJ1-2; D is unresolved. Here the CDR3 reads CASSFSSNYGYTF. In nucleotides, the CDR3 is TGTGCCAGCAGTTTTTCTTCTAACTATGGCTACACCTTC.